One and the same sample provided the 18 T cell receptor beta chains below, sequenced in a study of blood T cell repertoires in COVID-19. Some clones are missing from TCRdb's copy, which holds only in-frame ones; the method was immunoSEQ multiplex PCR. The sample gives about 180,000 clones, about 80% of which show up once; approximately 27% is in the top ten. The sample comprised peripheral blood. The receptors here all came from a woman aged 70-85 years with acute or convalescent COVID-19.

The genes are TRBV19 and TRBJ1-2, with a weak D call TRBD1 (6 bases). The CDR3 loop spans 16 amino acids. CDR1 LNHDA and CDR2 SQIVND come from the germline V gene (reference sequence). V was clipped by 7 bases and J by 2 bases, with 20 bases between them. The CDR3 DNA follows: TGTGCCAGTATGGATGGCGCAGGGGTGGTCAACTATGGCTACACCTTC. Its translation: CASMDGAGVVNYGYTF.

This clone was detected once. CDR3 region: CATNTQASTPLHF. The CDR3 DNA is TGTGCCACCAATACCCAGGCCAGCACCCCCCTCCACTTT. The chain uses TRBV6-5 and TRBJ1-6; D is ambiguous. From germline, CDR1 is MNHEY and CDR2 SVGAGI. The ends were cut back, 10 bases at V and 13 bases at J, with 20 bases in the middle. The CDR3 has 13 amino acids.

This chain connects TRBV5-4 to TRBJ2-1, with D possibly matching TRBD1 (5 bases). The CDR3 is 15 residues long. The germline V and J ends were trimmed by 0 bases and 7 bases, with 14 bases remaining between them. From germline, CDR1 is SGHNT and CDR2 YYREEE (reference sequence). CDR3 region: CASSLGGRGTNEQFF. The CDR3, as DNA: TGTGCCAGCAGCTTGGGAGGAAGGGGAACGAATGAGCAGTTCTTC.

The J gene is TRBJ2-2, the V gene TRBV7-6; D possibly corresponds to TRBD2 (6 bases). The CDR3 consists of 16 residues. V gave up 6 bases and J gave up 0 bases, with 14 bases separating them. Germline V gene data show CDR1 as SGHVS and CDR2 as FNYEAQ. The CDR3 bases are TGTGCCAGCAGTCCTAGCGAGGGATCGAACACCGGGGAGCTGTTTTTT. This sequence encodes CASSPSEGSNTGELFF.

DNA of the CDR3: TGTGCCAGCAGCCGCCGGGACAGAGGCTACGAGCAGTACTTC. Translation gives CASSRRDRGYEQYF. The chain carries TRBV21-1 and TRBJ2-7; no check of the table's D call, TRBD1, against the DNA was made. TRBV21-1 is termed a pseudogene. The length of the CDR3 is 14 residues.

In DNA form, the CDR3 reads TGTGCCAGCAGCTTGCTGGGGGGGGCATACTATGGCTACACCTTC. Translated, it gives CASSLLGGAYYGYTF. The rearrangement links TRBV7-2 to TRBJ1-2; a possible D gene is TRBD1 (6 bases). This CDR3 has 15 residues. Germline V CDR1 and CDR2: SGHTA, FQGNSA. Trimming stripped 3 bases from V and 3 bases from J, with 14 bases between.

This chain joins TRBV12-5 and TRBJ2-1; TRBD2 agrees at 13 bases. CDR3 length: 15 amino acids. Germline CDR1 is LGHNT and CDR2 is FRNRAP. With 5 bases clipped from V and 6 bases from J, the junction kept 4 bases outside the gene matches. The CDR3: CASGVGLAGINEQFF. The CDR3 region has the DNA TGTGCTAGTGGTGTGGGACTAGCGGGAATCAATGAGCAGTTCTTC.

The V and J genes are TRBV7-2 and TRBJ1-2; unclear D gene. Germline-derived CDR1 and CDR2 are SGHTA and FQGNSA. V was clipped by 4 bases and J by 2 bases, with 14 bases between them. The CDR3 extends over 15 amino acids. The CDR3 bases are TGTGCCAGCAGCTGGGCGGGCGGACCAAACTATGGCTACACCTTC. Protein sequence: CASSWAGGPNYGYTF.

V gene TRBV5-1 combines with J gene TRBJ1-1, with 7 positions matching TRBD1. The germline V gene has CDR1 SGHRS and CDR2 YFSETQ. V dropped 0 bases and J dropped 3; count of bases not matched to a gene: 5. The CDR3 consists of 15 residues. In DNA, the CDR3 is TGCGCCAGCAGCTTGGACGCAGGGGGTTACACTGAAGCTTTCTTT. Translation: CASSLDAGGYTEAFF.

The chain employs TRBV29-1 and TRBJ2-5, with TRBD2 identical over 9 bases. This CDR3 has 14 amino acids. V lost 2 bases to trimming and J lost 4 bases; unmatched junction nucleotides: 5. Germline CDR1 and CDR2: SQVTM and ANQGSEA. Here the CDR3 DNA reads TGCAGCGTTGAACATAGCGGGAGCGGAGAGACCCAGTACTTC. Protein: CSVEHSGSGETQYF.

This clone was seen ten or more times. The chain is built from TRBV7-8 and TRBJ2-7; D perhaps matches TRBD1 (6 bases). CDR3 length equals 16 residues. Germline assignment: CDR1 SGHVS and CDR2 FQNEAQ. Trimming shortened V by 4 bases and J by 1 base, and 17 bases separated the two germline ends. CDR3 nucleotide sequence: TGTGCCAGCAGCTCGCACAGGGACGATGGGTCCTACGAGCAGTACTTC. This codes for CASSSHRDDGSYEQYF.

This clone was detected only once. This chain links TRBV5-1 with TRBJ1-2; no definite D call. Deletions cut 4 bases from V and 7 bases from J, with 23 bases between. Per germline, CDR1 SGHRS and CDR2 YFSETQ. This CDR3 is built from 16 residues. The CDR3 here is CASSQTTGPLAGGYTF. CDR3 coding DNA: TGCGCCAGCAGCCAAACTACGGGCCCCCTGGCGGGTGGCTACACCTTC.

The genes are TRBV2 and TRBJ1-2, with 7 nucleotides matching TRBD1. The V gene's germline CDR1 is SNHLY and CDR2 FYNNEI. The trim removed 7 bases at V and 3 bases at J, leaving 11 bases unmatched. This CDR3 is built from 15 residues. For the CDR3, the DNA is TGTGCCAGCACAGTGGAGGACAGGACCTACTATGGCTACACCTTC. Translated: CASTVEDRTYYGYTF.

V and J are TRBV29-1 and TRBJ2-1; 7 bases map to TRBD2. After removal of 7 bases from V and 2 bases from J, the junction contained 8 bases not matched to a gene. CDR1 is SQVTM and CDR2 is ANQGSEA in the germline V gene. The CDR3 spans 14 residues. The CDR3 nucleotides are TGCAGCGGCTGGGGGGGGTCCACCTACAATGAGCAGTTCTTC. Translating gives CSGWGGSTYNEQFF.

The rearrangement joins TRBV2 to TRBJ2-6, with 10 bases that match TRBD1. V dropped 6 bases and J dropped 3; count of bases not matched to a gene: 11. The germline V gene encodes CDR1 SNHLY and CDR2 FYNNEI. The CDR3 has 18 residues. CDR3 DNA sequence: TGTGCCAGCAGCTTTAGACAGGGGGCGCAACGTGGGGCCAACGTCCTGACTTTC. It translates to CASSFRQGAQRGANVLTF.

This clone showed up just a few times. DNA for the CDR3: TGCAGTGCTAGTAACGGCGGGGCCTACGAGCAGTACTTC. This codes for CSASNGGAYEQYF. The chain carries TRBV20-1 and TRBJ2-7; a weak D match, TRBD2 (6 bases). Trimming took 3 bases from V and 2 from J, leaving 11 bases between them. The CDR3 spans 13 residues. Germline CDR1 is DFQATT and CDR2 is SNEGSKA (reference sequence).

The CDR3 sequence is CASSLVQTGTDTQYF. The CDR3 DNA is TGTGCCAGCAGCCTAGTGCAGACTGGCACAGATACGCAGTATTTT. The V and J genes are TRBV4-2 and TRBJ2-3; D gene ambiguous. The CDR3 length is 15 residues. V gave up 4 bases and J gave up 1 base, with 12 bases separating them. Germline lookup yields CDR1 LGHNA and CDR2 YNFKEQ.

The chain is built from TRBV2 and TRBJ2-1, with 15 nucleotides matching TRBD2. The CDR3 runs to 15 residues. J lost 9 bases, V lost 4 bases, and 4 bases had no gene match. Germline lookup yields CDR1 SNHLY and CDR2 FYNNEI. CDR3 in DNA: TGTGCCAGCAGTGGGGGACTAGCGGGAGGAGTTGAGCAGTTCTTC. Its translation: CASSGGLAGGVEQFF.